The entry that follows covers one T cell receptor (beta chain) sequence. Its specificity is unknown. The data derive from a study of prognosis after radiotherapy for stage I lung cancer. Study-wide context: Patients were enrolled between early 2018 and 2019 (all with stage I non-small cell lung cancer). Study results and caveats: Patients with distant metastases had lower Shannon entropy after stereotactic body radiation therapy.

CDR1 is LGHNA, CDR2 YNFKEQ, per germline. The length of the CDR3 is 16 residues. V lost 0 bases and J lost 2; bases outside the gene matches: 3. Two-round multiplex PCR on genomic DNA was the method by which TCR beta CDR3 was amplified. Amplification during the initial PCR round employed primers specific to each TRBV and TRBJ gene. One entry per CDR3 protein, called by TCRdb with MiXCR from the multiplex PCR reads. Of roughly 23,000 distinct CDR3 sequences listed, roughly 40% are singletons. This receptor was identified in a donor aged 50 or older with non-small cell lung cancer. V is TRBV4-2 and J is TRBJ2-7; 11 bases map to TRBD1. Sample: PBMCs, taken before or after stereotactic body radiation therapy (not recorded which). Written as DNA, the CDR3 is TGTGCCAGCAGCCAAGAGGGGGGACAGGGGGCCTACGAGCAGTACTTC. This codes for CASSQEGGQGAYEQYF.